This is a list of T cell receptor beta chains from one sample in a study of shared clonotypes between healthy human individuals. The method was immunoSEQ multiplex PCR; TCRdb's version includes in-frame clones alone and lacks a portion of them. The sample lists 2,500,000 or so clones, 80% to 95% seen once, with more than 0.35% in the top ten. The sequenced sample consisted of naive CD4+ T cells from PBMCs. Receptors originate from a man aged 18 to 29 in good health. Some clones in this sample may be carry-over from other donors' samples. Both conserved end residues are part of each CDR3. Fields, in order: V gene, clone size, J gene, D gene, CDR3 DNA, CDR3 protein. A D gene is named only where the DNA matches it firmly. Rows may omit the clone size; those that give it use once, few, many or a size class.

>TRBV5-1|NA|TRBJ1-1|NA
TGCGCCAGCAGCCTATTTGATACACTGGGCACTGAAGCTTTCTTT
CASSLFDTLGTEAFF
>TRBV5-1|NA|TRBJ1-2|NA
TGCGCCAGCAGCCTAGAGACACCCTTGTTTGGCTACACCTTC
CASSLETPLFGYTF
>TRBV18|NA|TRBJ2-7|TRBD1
TGTGCCAGCTCACCACTGGCAGGGGGCGCCCCCGGGTCGGTTTACGAGCAGTACTTC
CASSPLAGGAPGSVYEQYF
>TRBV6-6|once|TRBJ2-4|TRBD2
TGTGCCAGCAGTTATGCTAGCGGACAAAACATTCAGTACTTC
CASSYASGQNIQYF
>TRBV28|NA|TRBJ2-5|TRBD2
TGTGCCAGCAGGCGAACGGGGGGGTTCCAAGAGACCCAGTACTTC
CASRRTGGFQETQYF
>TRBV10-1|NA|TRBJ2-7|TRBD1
TGCGCCACCCCAGCCCTGGACAGGAGAGAGCAGTACTTC
CATPALDRREQYF
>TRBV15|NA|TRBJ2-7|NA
TGTGCCACCAGCCCGGGCAGTTGGAACGAGCAGTACTTC
CATSPGSWNEQYF
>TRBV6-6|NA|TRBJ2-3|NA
TGTGCCAGCAGCCCCTGGGGCATTACCACAGATACGCAGTATTTT
CASSPWGITTDTQYF
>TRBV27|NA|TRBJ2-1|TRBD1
TGTGCCAGCAGCGGGACAGGGGGAAGCTATGAGCAGTTCTTC
CASSGTGGSYEQFF
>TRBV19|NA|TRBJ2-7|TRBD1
TGTGCCAGTAGTTCCGGGACAGCGAACTCCTACGAGCAGTACTTC
CASSSGTANSYEQYF
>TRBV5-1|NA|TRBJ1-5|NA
TGCGCCAGCAGCTTGGGGCCAGTTAATAGCAATCAGCCCCAGCATTTT
CASSLGPVNSNQPQHF
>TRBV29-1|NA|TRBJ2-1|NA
TGCAGCGCCGTAAAGGTCTATAGGTACAATGAGCAGTTCTTC
CSAVKVYRYNEQFF
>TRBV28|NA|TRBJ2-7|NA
TGTGCCAGCAGTTCACCGGGCCGAGTCTACGAGCAGTACTTC
CASSSPGRVYEQYF
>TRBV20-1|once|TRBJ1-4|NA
TGCAGTGGTCAGGATCATGAAAAACTGTTTTTT
CSGQDHEKLFF
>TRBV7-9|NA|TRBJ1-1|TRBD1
TGTGCCAGCAGCCGACCGGGACAGGGAGGAAACACTGAAGCTTTCTTT
CASSRPGQGGNTEAFF
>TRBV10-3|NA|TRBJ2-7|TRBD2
TGTGCCATCAGGGAGACTAGCGGGAGTGGGGAGCAGTACTTC
CAIRETSGSGEQYF
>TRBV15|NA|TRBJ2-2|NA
TGTGCCACCAGCAGAGATCCTAACACCGGGGAGCTGTTTTTT
CATSRDPNTGELFF
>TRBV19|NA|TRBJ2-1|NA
TGTGCCAGTAGTCCGAGGGGGGGAGGGCCTTTTGAGCAGTTCTTC
CASSPRGGGPFEQFF
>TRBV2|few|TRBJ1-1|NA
TGTGCGGGCGAACAGGAACAAAACACTGAAGCTTTCTTT
CAGEQEQNTEAFF
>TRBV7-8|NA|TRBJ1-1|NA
TGTGCCAGCAGCTTGGGGGGGGTGCCGGCTTTCTTT
CASSLGGVPAFF
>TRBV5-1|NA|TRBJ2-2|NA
TGCGCCAGCAGCCCCCGGGGCGGAGGGGGGACCGGGGAGCTGTTTTTT
CASSPRGGGGTGELFF
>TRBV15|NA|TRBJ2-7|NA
TGTGCCACCAGCAGAGGGAGTCGATCCTACGAGCAGTACTTC
CATSRGSRSYEQYF
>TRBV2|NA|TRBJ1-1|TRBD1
TGTGCCGAACGAGGACAGGGTCGAGCGAACACTGAAGCTTTCTTT
CAERGQGRANTEAFF
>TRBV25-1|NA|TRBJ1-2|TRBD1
TGTGCCAGCAGTGAAGTCAGGTCAGGGGGGACAGGGGATTATGGCTACACCTTC
CASSEVRSGGTGDYGYTF
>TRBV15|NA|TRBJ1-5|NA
TGTGCCACCAGCAGAGAGGCTGTTTTGGAGGGGAAGATCGGTCAGCCCCAGCATTTT
CATSREAVLEGKIGQPQHF
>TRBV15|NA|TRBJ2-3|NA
TGTGCCACCAGCAGAGATTACCGTTATCCCACAGATACGCAGTATTTT
CATSRDYRYPTDTQYF
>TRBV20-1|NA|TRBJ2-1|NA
TGCAGTGCTAGAAGAGATGCTGAGCAGTTCTTC
CSARRDAEQFF
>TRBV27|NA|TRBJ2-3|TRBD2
TGTGCCAGCAGTTTCCGGACTAGCGGGAGTGGGTCTCGCACAGATACGCAGTATTTT
CASSFRTSGSGSRTDTQYF
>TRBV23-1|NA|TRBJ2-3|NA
TGCGCCAGCGTCCATACGCGATCAGATACGCAGTATTTT
CASVHTRSDTQYF
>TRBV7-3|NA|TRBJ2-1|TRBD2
TGTGCCAGCAGCCTGATAGCGGGAGGTCCCAATGAGCAGTTCTTC
CASSLIAGGPNEQFF
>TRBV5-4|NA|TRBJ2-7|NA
TGTGCCAGCAGCTTTGAGCGGTCCTACGAGCAGTACTTC
CASSFERSYEQYF
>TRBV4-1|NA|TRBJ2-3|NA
TGCGCCAGCAGCCAAGATGTCGGGGCGTTGGGGGATACGCAGTATTTT
CASSQDVGALGDTQYF
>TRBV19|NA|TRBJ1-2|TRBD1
TGTGCCAGTAGTAACCCAGACAGGGGCCATGGCTACACCTTC
CASSNPDRGHGYTF
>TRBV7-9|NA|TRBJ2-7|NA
TGTGCCAGCAGCCTTTCGGTTGAGGGCGAGCAGTACTTC
CASSLSVEGEQYF
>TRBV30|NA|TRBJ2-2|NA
TGTGCCTGGAGTCGGCGCGGGGAGCTGTTTTTT
CAWSRRGELFF
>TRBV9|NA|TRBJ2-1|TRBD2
TGTGCCAGCAGCGTGGACGCGGGAGGTTACAATGAGCAGTTCTTC
CASSVDAGGYNEQFF
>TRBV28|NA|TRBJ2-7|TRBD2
TGTGCCAGCAGTTCCAGGGAGGGTCCCACCTACGAGCAGTACTTC
CASSSREGPTYEQYF
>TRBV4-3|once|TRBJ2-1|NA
TGCGCCAGCAGCCGCCGTCGTGGCAATGAGCAGTTCTTC
CASSRRRGNEQFF
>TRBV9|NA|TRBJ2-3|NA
TGTGCCAGCAGCGCCCGTCCCCAAAGCACAGATACGCAGTATTTT
CASSARPQSTDTQYF